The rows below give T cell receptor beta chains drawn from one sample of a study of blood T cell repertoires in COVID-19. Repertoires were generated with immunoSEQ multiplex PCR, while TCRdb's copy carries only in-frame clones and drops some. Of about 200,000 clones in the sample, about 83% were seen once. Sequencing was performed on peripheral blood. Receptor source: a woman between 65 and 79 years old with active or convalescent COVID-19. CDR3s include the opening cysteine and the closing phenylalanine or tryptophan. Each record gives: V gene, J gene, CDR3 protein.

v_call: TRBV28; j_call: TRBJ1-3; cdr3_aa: CASSLPRGYVYF
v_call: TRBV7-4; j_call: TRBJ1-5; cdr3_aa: CASSHSRDNSNQPQHF
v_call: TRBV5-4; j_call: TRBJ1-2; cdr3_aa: CASSQDSLGYGYTF
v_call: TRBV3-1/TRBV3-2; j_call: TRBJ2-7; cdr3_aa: CASSLRSGRWEQYF
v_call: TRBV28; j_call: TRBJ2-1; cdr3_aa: CASSSGGDNEQFF
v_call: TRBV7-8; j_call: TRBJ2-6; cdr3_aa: CASMPGRSGANVLTF
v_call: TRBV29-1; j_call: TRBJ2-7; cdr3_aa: CSVRVSRDEQYF
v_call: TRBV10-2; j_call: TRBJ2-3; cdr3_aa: CASSDSLAGGVVDTQYF
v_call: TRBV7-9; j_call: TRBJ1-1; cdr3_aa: CASSSYRVIDTEAFF
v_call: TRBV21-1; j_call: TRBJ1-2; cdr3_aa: CASSKYQGWAGYTF
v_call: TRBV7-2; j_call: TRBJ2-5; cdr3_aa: CASSLGPQSGSFQYF
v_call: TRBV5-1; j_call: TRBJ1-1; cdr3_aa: CASSLVVASNTEAFF
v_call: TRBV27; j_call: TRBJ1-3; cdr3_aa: CASSRTGGGGDTIYF
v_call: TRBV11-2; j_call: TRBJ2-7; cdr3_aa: CASSSLTPDRIYEQYF
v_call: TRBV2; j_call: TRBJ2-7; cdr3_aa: CASSVGATYEQYF
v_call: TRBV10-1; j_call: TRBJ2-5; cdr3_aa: CASSESAGVRETQYF
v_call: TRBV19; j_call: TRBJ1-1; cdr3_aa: CASSPSGSTEAFF
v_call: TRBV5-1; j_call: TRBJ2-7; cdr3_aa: CASRVGTDPYEQYF
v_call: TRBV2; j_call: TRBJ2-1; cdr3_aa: CASARLAPTGNEQFF
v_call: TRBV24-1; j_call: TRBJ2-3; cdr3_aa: CATSPPTGTDTQYF
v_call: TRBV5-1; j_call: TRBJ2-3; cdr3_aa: CASSPTSGREDTQYF
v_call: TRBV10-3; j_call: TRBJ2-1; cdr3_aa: CAISGSQLADTYYNEQFF
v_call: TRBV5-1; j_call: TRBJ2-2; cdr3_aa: CASSLVAGLDTGELFF
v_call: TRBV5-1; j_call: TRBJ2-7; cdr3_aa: CASRYGGGSDEQYF
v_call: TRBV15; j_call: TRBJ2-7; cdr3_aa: CATSSSDRPYEQYF
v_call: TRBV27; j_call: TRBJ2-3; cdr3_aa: CASSLGAGGLTDTQYF
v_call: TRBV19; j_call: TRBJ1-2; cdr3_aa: CASSIDRGHANYGYTF
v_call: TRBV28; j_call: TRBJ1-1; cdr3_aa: CASSSTGLNTEAFF
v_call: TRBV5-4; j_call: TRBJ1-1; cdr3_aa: CASSLEGWRGGGGTEAFF
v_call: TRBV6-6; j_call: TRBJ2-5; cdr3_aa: CASSPRESPNLKETQYF
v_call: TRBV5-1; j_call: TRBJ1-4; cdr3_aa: CASALASNEKLFF
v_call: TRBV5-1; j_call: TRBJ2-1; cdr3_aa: CASSRAGDGIYNEQFF
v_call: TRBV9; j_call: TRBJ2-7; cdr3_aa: CASSVGTLATEQYF
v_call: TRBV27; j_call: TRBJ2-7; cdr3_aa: CASSLDPRREGSSYEQYF
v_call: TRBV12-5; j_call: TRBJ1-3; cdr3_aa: CASGKTGTGLRSGNTIYF
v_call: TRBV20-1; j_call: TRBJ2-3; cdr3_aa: CSASGGGGADTQYF
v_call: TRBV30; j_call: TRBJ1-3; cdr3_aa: CAWSAGTGGFGNTIYF
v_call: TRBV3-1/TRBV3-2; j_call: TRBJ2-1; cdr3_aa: CASSQLGAGSSNEQFF
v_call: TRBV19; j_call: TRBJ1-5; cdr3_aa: CASSIGVRVRNQPQHF
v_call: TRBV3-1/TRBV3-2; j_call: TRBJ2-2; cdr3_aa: CASSQSWAGELFF
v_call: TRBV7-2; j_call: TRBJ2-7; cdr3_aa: CASRPRGGSSYEQYF